This T cell receptor beta chain emerged from a study of blood T cell repertoires in COVID-19. Across the study: Donors in the United States, Italy and Spain gave samples during acute or convalescent COVID-19. From T cells, B-cell-depleted T cells, or PBMCs came the material, which was cDNA or gDNA.

How the authors handled the data: Reference gene primers were amplified, and this amplification served to estimate nucleated cell counts. TCRdb's table, derived via immunoSEQ multiplex PCR, lists solely in-frame clones and lacks some. The V and J calls and clone size come from that table; D and trimming were worked out from the DNA. The sample records more than 200,000 clones, approximately 90% being singletons. The CDR3 covers 17 residues. Per germline, CDR1 MNHEY and CDR2 SMNVEV (reference sequence). The ends lost 5 bases at V and 4 bases at J; junction bases unmatched: 7. Cohorts were determined from participant-reported clinical history. This clone was observed once.

The source is a woman in her 30s with acute COVID-19. The gene calls are TRBV27 and TRBJ2-1, with 14 nucleotides matching TRBD2. Sequencing was carried out using PBMCs or T cells enriched from blood (not recorded which). The CDR3: CASSPRLAGGPYNEQFF. CDR3 in DNA: TGTGCCAGCAGTCCCCGACTAGCGGGAGGGCCTTACAATGAGCAGTTCTTC.